This T cell receptor beta chain was sequenced for a study of blood T cell repertoires in COVID-19. On the study more broadly: PBMCs, B-cell-depleted T cells, or T cells provided the cDNA or gDNA that made up the material.

Methods used by the authors: How many nucleated cells were present was estimated from reference gene primer amplification. Assay used: immunoSEQ multiplex PCR; TCRdb lists only in-frame clones, some missing. V and J calls and clone size follow that table, whereas D and trimming were derived from the DNA. This sample carries about 120,000 clones, approximately 68% of them seen once, and the ten largest clones take around 2%. After removal of 5 bases from V and 3 bases from J, the junction contained 3 bases not matched to a gene. CDR3 size: 13 residues. CDR1 MDHEN and CDR2 SYDVKM come from the germline V gene.

Sequencing input: peripheral blood. This receptor was taken from a woman aged 70-85 years with acute or convalescent COVID-19. The chain carries TRBV28 and TRBJ1-2; 7 bases line up with TRBD1. CDR3 protein: CASSPQGDYGYTF. In DNA form, the CDR3 reads TGTGCCAGCAGTCCTCAGGGGGACTATGGCTACACCTTC.